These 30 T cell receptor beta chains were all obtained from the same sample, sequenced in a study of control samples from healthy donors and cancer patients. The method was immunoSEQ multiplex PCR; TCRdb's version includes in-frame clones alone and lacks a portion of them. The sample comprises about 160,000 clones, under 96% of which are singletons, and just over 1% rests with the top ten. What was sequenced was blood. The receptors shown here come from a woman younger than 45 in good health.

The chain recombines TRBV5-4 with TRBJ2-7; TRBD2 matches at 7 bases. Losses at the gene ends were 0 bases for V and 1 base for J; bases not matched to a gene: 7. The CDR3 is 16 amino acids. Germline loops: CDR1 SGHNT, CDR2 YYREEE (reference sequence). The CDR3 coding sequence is TGTGCCAGCAGCTTGGTGGGAGGGAGAGGGTCCTACGAGCAGTACTTC. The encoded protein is CASSLVGGRGSYEQYF.

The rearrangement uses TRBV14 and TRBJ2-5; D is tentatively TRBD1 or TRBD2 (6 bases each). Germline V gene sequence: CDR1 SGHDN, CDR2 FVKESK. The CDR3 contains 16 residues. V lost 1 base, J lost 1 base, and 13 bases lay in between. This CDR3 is CASSQVPRGVQETQYF. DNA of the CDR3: TGTGCCAGCAGCCAAGTACCGAGGGGGGTCCAAGAGACCCAGTACTTC.

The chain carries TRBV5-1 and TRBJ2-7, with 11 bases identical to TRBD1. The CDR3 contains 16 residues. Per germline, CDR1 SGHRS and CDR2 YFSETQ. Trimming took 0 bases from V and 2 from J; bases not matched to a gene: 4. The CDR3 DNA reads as TGCGCCAGCAGCTTGGCTCCGGGACAGGGGGCCTACGAGCAGTACTTC. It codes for CASSLAPGQGAYEQYF.

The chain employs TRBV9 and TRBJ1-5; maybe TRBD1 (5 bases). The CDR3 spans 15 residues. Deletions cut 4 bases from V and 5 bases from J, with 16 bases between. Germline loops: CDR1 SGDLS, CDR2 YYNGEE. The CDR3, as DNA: TGTGCCAGCAGCCCCAATTTAGGGGAGGATCAGCCCCAGCATTTT. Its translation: CASSPNLGEDQPQHF.

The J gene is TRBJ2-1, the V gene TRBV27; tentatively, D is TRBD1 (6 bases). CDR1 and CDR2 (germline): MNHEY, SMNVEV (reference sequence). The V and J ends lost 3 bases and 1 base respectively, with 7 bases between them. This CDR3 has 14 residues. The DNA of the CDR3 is TGTGCCAGCAGTTTCCAGGGGTCCTACAATGAGCAGTTCTTC. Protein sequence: CASSFQGSYNEQFF.

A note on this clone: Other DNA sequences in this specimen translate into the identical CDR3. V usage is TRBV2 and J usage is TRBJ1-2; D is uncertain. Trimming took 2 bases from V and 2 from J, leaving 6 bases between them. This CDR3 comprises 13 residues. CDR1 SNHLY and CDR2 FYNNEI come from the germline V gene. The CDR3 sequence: CASSEQRNYGYTF. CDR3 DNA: TGTGCCAGCAGTGAACAGAGAAACTATGGCTACACCTTC.

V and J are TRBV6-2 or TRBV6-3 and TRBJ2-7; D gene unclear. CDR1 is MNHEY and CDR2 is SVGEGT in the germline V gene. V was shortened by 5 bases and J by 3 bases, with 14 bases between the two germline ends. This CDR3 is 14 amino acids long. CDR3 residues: CASSIPQIFYEQYF. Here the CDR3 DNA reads TGTGCCAGCAGTATCCCCCAGATCTTCTACGAGCAGTACTTC.

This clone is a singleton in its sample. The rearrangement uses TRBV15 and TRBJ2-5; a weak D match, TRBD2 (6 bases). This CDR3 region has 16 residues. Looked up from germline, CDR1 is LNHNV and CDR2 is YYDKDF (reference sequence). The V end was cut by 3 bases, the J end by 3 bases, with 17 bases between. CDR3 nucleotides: TGTGCCACCAGCAGGGCTAGCGAACTTGAGAAAGAGACCCAGTACTTC. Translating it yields CATSRASELEKETQYF.

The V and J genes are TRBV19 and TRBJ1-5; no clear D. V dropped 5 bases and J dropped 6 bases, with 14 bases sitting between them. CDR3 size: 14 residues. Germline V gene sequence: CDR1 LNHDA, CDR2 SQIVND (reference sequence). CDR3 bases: TGTGCCAGTAGTTTTCCTCCCTGGGGTCAGCCCCAGCATTTT. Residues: CASSFPPWGQPQHF.

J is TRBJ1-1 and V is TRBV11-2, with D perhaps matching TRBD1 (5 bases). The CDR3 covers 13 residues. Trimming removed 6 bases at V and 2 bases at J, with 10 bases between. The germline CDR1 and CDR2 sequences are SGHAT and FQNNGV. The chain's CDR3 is CASSPGPNTEAFF. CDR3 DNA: TGTGCCAGCAGTCCAGGGCCTAACACTGAAGCTTTCTTT.

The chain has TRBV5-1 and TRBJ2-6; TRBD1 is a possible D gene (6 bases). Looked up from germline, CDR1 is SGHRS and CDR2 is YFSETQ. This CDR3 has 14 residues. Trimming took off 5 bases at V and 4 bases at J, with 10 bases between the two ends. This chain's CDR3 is CASSAGAGANVLTF. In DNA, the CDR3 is TGCGCCAGCAGTGCAGGGGCAGGGGCCAACGTCCTGACTTTC.

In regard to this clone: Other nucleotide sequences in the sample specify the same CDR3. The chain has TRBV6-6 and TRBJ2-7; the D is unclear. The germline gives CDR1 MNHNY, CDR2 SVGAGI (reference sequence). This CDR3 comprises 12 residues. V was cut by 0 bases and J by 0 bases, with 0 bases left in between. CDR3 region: CASSYSSYEQYF. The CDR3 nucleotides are TGTGCCAGCAGTTACTCCTCCTACGAGCAGTACTTC.

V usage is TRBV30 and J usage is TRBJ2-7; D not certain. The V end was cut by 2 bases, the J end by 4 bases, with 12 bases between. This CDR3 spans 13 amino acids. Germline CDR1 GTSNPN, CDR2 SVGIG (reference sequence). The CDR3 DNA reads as TGTGCCTGGAGTCCATACGTTCCTTACGAGCAGTACTTC. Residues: CAWSPYVPYEQYF. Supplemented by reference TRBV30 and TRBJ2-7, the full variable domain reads SQTIHQWPATLVQPVGSPLSLECTVEGTSNPNLYWYRQAAGRGLQLLFYSVGIGQISSEVPQNLSASRPQDRQFILSSKKLLLSDSGFYLCAWSPYVPYEQYFGPGTRLTVT.

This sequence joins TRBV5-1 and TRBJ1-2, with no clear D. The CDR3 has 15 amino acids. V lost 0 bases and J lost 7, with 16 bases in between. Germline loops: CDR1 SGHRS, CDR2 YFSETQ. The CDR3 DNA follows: TGCGCCAGCAGCTTGGCCGAGGGTACGTCTGGTGGCTACACCTTC. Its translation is CASSLAEGTSGGYTF.

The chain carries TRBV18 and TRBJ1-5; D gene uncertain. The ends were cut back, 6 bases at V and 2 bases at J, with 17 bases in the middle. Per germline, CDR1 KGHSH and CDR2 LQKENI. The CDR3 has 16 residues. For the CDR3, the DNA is TGTGCCAGCTCCCCGGGCGTCACAGCTGGCAATCAGCCCCAGCATTTT. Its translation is CASSPGVTAGNQPQHF.

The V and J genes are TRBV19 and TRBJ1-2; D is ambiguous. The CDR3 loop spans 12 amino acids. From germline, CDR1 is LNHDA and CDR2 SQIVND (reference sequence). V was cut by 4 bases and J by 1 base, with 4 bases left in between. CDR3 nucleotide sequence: TGTGCCAGTAGTAGGGATAACTATGGCTACACCTTC. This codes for CASSRDNYGYTF.

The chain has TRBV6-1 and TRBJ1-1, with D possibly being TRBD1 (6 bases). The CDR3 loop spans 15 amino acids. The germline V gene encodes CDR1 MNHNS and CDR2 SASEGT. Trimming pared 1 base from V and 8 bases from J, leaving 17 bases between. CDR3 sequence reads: CASSEVLGSGQEAFF. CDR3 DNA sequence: TGTGCCAGCAGTGAAGTATTAGGTAGTGGACAGGAAGCTTTCTTT.

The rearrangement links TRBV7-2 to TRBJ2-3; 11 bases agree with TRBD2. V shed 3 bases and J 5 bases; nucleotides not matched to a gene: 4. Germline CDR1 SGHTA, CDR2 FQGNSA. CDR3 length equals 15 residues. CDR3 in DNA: TGTGCCAGCAGCTTGTTAGCGGGGGGGCTAGATACGCAGTATTTT. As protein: CASSLLAGGLDTQYF.

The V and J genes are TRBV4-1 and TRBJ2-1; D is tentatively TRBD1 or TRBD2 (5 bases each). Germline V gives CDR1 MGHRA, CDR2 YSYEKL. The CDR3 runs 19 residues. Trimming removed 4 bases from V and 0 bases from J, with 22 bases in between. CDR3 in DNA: TGCGCCAGCAGCCCCCATCTACTCTCATCAGGGAGCTCCTACAATGAGCAGTTCTTC. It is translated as CASSPHLLSSGSSYNEQFF.

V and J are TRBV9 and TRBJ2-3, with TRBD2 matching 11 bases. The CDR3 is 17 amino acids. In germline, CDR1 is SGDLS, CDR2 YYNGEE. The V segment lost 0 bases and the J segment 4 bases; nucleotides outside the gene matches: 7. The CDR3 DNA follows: TGTGCCAGCAGCGTAGAGGCTAGCGGGAGGTGGGCAGATACGCAGTATTTT. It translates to CASSVEASGRWADTQYF.

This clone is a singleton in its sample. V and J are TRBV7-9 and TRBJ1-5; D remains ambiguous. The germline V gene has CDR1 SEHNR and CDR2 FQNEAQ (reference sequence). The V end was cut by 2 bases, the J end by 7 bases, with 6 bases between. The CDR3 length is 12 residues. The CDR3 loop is CASSLLGQPQHF. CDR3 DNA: TGTGCCAGCAGCTTACTCGGGCAGCCCCAGCATTTT. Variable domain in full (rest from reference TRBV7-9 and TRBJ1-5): DTGVSQNPRHKITKRGQNVTFRCDPISEHNRLYWYRQTLGQGPEFLTYFQNEAQLEKSRLLSDRFSAERPKGSFSTLEIQRTEQGDSAMYLCASSLLGQPQHFGDGTRLSIL.

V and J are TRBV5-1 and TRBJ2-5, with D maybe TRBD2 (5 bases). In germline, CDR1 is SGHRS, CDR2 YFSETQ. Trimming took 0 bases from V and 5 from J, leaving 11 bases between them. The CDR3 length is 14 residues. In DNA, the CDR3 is TGCGCCAGCAGCTTGGTTTCGGGGAAGGAGACCCAGTACTTC. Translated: CASSLVSGKETQYF.

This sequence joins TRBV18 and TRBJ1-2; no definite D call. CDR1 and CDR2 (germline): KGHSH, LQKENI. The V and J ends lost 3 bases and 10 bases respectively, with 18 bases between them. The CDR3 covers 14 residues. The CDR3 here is CASSPFEEKPDYTF. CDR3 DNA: TGTGCCAGCTCACCGTTTGAGGAGAAACCCGACTACACCTTC.

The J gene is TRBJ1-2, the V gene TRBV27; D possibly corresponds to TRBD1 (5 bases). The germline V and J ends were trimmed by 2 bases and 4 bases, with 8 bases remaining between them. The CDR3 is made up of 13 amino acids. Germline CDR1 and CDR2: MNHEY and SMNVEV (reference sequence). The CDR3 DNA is TGTGCCAGCAGTTTAGAGGGACCCTATGGCTACACCTTC. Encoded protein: CASSLEGPYGYTF.

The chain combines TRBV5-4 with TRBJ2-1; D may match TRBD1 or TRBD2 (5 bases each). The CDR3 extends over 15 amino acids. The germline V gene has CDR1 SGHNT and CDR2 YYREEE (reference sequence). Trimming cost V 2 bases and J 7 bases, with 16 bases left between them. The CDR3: CASSFPGPSVNEQFF. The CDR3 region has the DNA TGTGCCAGCAGCTTTCCGGGACCGAGTGTAAATGAGCAGTTCTTC.

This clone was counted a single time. The CDR3 protein is CASSPRDRANYGYTF. The DNA of the CDR3 is TGTGCCAGCAGCCCACGGGACAGGGCCAACTATGGCTACACCTTC. The rearrangement joins TRBV7-8 to TRBJ1-2; the match to TRBD1 covers 9 bases. Trimming took 5 bases from V and 2 from J; bases not matched to a gene: 6. There are 15 residues in the CDR3. Germline assignment: CDR1 SGHVS and CDR2 FQNEAQ.

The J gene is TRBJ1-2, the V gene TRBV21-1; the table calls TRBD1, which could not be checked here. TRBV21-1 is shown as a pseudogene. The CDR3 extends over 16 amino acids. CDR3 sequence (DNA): TGTGCCAGCTATCCTCCGGGACAGGGGGCGCCCCGGGGCTACACCTTC. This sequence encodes CASYPPGQGAPRGYTF.

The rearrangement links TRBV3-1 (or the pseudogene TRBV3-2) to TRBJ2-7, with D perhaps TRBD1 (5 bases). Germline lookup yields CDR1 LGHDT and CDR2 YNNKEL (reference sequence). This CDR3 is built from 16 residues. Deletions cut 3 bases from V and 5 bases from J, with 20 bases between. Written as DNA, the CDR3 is TGTGCCAGCAGCCACAGAAAAGGGGCAGCCTTGGACGAGCAGTACTTC. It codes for CASSHRKGAALDEQYF.

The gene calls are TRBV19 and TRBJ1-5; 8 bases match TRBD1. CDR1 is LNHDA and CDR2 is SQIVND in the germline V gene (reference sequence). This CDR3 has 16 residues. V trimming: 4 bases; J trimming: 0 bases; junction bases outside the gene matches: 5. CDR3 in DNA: TGTGCCAGTAGTAGCAGGGGGCCGAATAGCAATCAGCCCCAGCATTTT. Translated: CASSSRGPNSNQPQHF. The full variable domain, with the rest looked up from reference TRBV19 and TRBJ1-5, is DGGITQSPKYLFRKEGQNVTLSCEQNLNHDAMYWYRQDPGQGLRLIYYSQIVNDFQKGDIAEGYSVSREKKESFPLTVTSAQKNPTAFYLCASSSRGPNSNQPQHFGDGTRLSIL.

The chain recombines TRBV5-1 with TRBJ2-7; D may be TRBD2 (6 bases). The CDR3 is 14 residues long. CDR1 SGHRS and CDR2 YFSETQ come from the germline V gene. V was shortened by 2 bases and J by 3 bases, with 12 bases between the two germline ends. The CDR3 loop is CASSFQSGGYEQYF. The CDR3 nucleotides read TGCGCCAGCAGCTTCCAATCCGGGGGCTACGAGCAGTACTTC.